Listed below are T cell receptor beta chains from one sample, sequenced in a study of cytomegalovirus exposure and HLA in healthy donors. Here immunoSEQ multiplex PCR was the method, and the copy in TCRdb shows in-frame clones only, minus some. The table shows 100,000 or so clones, with approximately 80% occurring only once. Specimen: PBMCs. The origin of the receptors is a woman aged 40 to 50 in good health and CMV-seropositive. Each CDR3 is given with its conserved first and last residue. The D gene is left open where the match is weak. Expanded clones are given a class, and other clones once, few, many or no size at all.

j_gene | abundance | v_gene | d_gene | CDR3aa | CDR3nt
TRBJ2-7 | - | TRBV20-1 | - | CSAGQYEQYF | TGCAGTGCTGGGCAGTACGAGCAGTACTTC
TRBJ2-7 | once | TRBV7-9 | TRBD1 | CASSRQGAYEQYF | TGTGCCAGCAGCCGACAGGGGGCCTACGAGCAGTACTTC
TRBJ1-1 | once | TRBV5-1 | - | CASSSLQGLNTEAFF | TGCGCCAGCAGCTCACTCCAGGGGTTGAACACTGAAGCTTTCTTT
TRBJ1-1 | - | TRBV6-4 | - | CASAPGQNTEAFF | TGTGCCAGCGCACCCGGACAGAACACTGAAGCTTTCTTT
TRBJ2-3 | - | TRBV5-1 | - | CASSLVASGTDTQYF | TGCGCCAGCAGCTTGGTGGCTAGCGGCACAGATACGCAGTATTTT
TRBJ1-5 | - | TRBV2 | TRBD1 | CASKGQGYNQPQHF | TGTGCCAGCAAAGGACAGGGATACAATCAGCCCCAGCATTTT
TRBJ2-6 | few | TRBV29-1 | - | CSVSVAGLAGANVLTF | TGCAGCGTTTCGGTGGCAGGTCTCGCTGGAGCCAACGTCCTGACTTTC
TRBJ2-1 | - | TRBV7-9 | - | CASSFTGPNEQFF | TGTGCCAGCAGCTTCACAGGGCCCAATGAGCAGTTCTTC
TRBJ1-6 | - | TRBV19 | - | CASSPGGISPLHF | TGTGCCAGTAGTCCCGGGGGGATTTCACCCCTCCACTTT
TRBJ1-2 | few | TRBV4-1 | - | CASSRDGSYGYTF | TGCGCCAGCAGCCGAGACGGGTCGTATGGCTACACCTTC
TRBJ2-2 | - | TRBV7-3 | - | CASSLTYNGELFF | TGTGCCAGCAGCTTAACGTATAACGGGGAGCTGTTTTTT
TRBJ1-6 | once | TRBV7-8 | TRBD1 | CASSSPAGTANSPLHF | TGTGCCAGCAGCTCCCCTGCCGGGACAGCGAATTCACCCCTCCACTTT
TRBJ1-5 | - | TRBV11-2 | - | CASSLQTGSNQPQHF | TGTGCCAGCAGCCTTCAGACAGGCAGCAATCAGCCCCAGCATTTT
TRBJ2-2 | - | TRBV27 | - | CAARTPNTGELFF | TGTGCCGCCAGGACTCCTAACACCGGGGAGCTGTTTTTT
TRBJ1-2 | - | TRBV5-1 | - | CASSTQGEYGYTF | TGCGCCAGCAGCACCCAGGGCGAATATGGCTACACCTTC
TRBJ1-4 | - | TRBV13 | TRBD1 | CASSSYRQGPNEKLFF | TGTGCCAGCAGCTCATATCGACAGGGACCTAATGAAAAACTGTTTTTT
TRBJ2-7 | few | TRBV4-1 | - | CASSQDSGRGYEQYF | TGCGCCAGCAGCCAAGATAGTGGCAGGGGCTACGAGCAGTACTTC
TRBJ1-1 | - | TRBV4-1 | - | CASSHTTAPNTEAFF | TGCGCCAGCAGCCACACGACAGCCCCGAACACTGAAGCTTTCTTT
TRBJ1-6 | - | TRBV27 | - | CASSLESYNSPLHF | TGTGCCAGCAGTTTAGAGTCCTATAATTCACCCCTCCACTTT
TRBJ2-3 | - | TRBV10-1 | - | CASSEYETDTQYF | TGCGCCAGCAGTGAGTATGAGACAGATACGCAGTATTTT
TRBJ1-6 | - | TRBV9 | TRBD1 | CASSVEGANNSPLHF | TGTGCCAGCAGCGTAGAGGGGGCAAATAATTCACCCCTCCACTTT
TRBJ2-2 | - | TRBV11-2 | TRBD2 | CASSLANYRLAGRTGELFF | TGTGCCAGCAGCTTAGCGAACTATCGACTAGCGGGGCGGACCGGGGAGCTGTTTTTT
TRBJ2-4 | - | TRBV5-1 | - | CASSLEQPLAKNIQYF | TGCGCCAGCAGCTTGGAACAGCCGTTAGCCAAAAACATTCAGTACTTC
TRBJ2-1 | - | TRBV18 | TRBD1 | CASSPWDRAPNEQFF | TGTGCCAGCTCACCTTGGGACAGAGCGCCCAATGAGCAGTTCTTC
TRBJ1-1 | - | TRBV4-1 | - | CASSQDAVSTEAFF | TGCGCCAGCAGCCAAGATGCAGTAAGCACTGAAGCTTTCTTT
TRBJ2-7 | - | TRBV10-3 | TRBD1 | CAVQGTTASYEQYF | TGTGCCGTACAGGGGACAACTGCCTCCTACGAGCAGTACTTC
TRBJ2-2 | - | TRBV19 | - | CASRVRGGTGELFF | TGTGCCAGTAGAGTCAGGGGAGGGACCGGGGAGCTGTTTTTT
TRBJ1-6 | - | TRBV5-1 | TRBD1 | CASSLSGTGYSPLHF | TGCGCCAGCAGCTTATCCGGGACAGGCTATTCACCCCTCCACTTT
TRBJ2-3 | - | TRBV6-5 | - | CASSHPGGGTDTQYF | TGTGCCAGCTCTCATCCGGGCGGGGGCACAGATACGCAGTATTTT
TRBJ2-5 | few | TRBV7-2 | TRBD2 | CASSLGGSGEETQYF | TGTGCCAGCAGCTTAGGGGGTAGCGGGGAAGAGACCCAGTACTTC
TRBJ1-4 | - | TRBV11-3 | - | CASTTVPLDSQPPTNEKLFF | TGTGCCAGCACTACCGTCCCCTTGGACAGTCAACCACCAACTAATGAAAAACTGTTTTTT
TRBJ1-1 | - | TRBV30 | TRBD1 | CAWTPGGTEAFF | TGTGCCTGGACCCCAGGGGGGACTGAAGCTTTCTTT
TRBJ2-6 | - | TRBV10-3 | - | CAISGGPAQFSSGANVLTF | TGTGCCATCAGTGGAGGGCCGGCGCAGTTCAGCTCTGGGGCCAACGTCCTGACTTTC
TRBJ2-1 | few | TRBV4-2 | TRBD2 | CASSQSTSGGNEQFF | TGTGCCAGCAGCCAGAGTACTAGCGGGGGCAATGAGCAGTTCTTC
TRBJ2-1 | - | TRBV5-1 | - | CASSHEVAHNEQFF | TGCGCCAGCAGCCACGAGGTTGCCCACAATGAGCAGTTCTTC